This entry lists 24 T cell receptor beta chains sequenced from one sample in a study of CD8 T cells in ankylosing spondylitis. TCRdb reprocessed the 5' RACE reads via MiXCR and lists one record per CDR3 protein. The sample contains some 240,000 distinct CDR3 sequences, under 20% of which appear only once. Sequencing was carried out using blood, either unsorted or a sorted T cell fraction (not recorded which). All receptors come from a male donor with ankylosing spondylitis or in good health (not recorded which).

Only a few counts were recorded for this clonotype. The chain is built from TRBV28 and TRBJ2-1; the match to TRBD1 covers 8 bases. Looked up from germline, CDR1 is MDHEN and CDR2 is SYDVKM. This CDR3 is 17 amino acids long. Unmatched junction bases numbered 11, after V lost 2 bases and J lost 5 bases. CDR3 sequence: CASSLGLADRDNNEQFF. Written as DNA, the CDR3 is TGTGCCAGCAGTTTAGGGTTAGCGGACAGGGATAACAATGAGCAGTTCTTC. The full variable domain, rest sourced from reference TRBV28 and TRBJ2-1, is DVKVTQSSRYLVKRTGEKVFLECVQDMDHENMFWYRQDPGLGLRLIYFSYDVKMKEKGDIPEGYSVSREKKERFSLILESASTNQTSMYLCASSLGLADRDNNEQFFGPGTRLTVL.

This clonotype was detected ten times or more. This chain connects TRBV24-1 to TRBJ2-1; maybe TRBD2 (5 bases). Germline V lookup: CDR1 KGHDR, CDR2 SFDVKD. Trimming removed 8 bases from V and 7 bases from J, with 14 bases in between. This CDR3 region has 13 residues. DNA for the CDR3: TGTGCCACCATGGACTCCAATTGGAATGAGCAGTTCTTC. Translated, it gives CATMDSNWNEQFF.

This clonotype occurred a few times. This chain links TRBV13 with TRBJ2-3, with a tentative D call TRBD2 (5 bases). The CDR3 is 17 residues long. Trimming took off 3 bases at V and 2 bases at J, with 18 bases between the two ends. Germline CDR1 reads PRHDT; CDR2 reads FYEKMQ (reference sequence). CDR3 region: CASSFGIPASITDTQYF. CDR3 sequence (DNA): TGTGCCAGCAGCTTCGGGATACCGGCCTCTATCACAGATACGCAGTATTTT.

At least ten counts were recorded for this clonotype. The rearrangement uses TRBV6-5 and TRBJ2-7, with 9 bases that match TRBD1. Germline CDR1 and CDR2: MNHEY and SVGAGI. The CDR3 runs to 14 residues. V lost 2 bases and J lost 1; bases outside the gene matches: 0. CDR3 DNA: TGTGCCAGCAGTTACGGACAGGGGTCCTACGAGCAGTACTTC. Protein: CASSYGQGSYEQYF.

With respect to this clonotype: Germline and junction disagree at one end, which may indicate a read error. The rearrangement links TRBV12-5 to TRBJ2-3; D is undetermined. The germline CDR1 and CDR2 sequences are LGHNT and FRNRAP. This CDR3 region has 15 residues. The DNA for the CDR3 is TGTGCTTGTGGTTTTCCTCCGCCTAGCACAGATACGCAGTATTTT. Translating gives CACGFPPPSTDTQYF.

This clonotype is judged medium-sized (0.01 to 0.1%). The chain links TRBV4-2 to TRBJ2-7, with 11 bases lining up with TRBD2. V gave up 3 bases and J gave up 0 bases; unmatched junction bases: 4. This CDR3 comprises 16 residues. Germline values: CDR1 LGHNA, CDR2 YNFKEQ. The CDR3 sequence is CASSQGLADASYEQYF. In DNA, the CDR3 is TGTGCCAGCAGCCAGGGACTAGCGGATGCCTCCTACGAGCAGTACTTC.

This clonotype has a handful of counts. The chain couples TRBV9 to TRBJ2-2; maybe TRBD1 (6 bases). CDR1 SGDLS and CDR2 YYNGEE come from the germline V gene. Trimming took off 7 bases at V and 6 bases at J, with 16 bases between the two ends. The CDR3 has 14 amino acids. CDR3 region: CASGLQGAAGELFF. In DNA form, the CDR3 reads TGTGCCAGCGGCCTACAGGGTGCCGCCGGGGAGCTGTTTTTT.

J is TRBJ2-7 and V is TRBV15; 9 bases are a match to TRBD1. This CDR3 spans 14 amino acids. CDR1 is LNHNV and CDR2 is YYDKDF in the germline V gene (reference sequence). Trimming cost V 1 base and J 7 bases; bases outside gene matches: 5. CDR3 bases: TGTGCCACCAGCAGAGCCGGGACAGGGATGGAGCAGTACTTC. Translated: CATSRAGTGMEQYF.

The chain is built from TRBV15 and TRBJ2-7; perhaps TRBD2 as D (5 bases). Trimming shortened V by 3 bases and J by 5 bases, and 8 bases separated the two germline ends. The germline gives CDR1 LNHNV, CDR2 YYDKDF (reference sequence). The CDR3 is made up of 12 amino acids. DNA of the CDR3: TGTGCCACCAGCAGCGAGGGCCACGAGCAGTACTTC. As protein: CATSSEGHEQYF.

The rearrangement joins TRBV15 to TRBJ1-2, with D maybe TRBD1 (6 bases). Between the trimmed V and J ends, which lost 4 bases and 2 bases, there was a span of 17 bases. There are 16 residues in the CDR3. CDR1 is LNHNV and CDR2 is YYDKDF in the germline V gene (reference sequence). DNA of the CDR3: TGTGCCACCAGCACCCAGAGCTGGGGGGCAAACTATGGCTACACCTTC. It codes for CATSTQSWGANYGYTF.

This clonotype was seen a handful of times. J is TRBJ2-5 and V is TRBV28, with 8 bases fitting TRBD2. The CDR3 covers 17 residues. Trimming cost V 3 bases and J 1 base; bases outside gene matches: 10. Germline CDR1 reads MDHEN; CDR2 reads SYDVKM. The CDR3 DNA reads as TGTGCCAGCAGTTTCCCCGTGGGCGGGAGGTCCCAAGAGACCCAGTACTTC. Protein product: CASSFPVGGRSQETQYF.

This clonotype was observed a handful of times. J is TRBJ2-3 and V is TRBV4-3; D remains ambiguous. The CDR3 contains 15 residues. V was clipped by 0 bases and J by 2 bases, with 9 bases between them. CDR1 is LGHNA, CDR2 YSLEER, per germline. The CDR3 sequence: CASSQDWGFTDTQYF. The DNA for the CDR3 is TGCGCCAGCAGCCAAGACTGGGGATTCACAGATACGCAGTATTTT.

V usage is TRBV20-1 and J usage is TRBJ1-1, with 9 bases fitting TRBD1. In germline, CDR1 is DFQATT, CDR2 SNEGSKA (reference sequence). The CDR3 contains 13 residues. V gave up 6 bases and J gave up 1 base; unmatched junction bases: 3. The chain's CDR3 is CSALGQGNTEAFF. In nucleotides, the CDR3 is TGCAGTGCCCTGGGACAGGGGAACACTGAAGCTTTCTTT.

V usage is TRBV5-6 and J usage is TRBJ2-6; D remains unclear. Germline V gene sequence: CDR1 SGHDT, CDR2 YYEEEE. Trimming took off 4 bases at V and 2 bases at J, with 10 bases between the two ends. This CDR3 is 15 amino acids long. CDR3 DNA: TGTGCCAGCAGCCCTCGGTCGGCTGGGGCCAACGTCCTGACTTTC. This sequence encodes CASSPRSAGANVLTF.

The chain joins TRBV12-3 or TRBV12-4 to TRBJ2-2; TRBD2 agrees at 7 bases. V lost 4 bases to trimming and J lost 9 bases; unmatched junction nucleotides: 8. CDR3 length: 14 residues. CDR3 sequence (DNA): TGTGCCAGCAGTTCAGCCGGGAGGCCCTGGGAGCTGTTTTTT. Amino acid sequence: CASSSAGRPWELFF.

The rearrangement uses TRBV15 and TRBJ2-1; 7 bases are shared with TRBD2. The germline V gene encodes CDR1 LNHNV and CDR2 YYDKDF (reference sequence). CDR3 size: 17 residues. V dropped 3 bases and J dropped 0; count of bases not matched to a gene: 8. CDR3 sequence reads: CATSRVLAGSSYNEQFF. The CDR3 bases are TGTGCCACCAGCAGGGTTTTAGCGGGCTCCTCCTACAATGAGCAGTTCTTC. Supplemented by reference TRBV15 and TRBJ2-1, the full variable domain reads DAMVIQNPRYQVTQFGKPVTLSCSQTLNHNVMYWYQQKSSQAPKLLFHYYDKDFNNEADTPDNFQSRRPNTSFCFLDIRSPGLGDTAMYLCATSRVLAGSSYNEQFFGPGTRLTVL.

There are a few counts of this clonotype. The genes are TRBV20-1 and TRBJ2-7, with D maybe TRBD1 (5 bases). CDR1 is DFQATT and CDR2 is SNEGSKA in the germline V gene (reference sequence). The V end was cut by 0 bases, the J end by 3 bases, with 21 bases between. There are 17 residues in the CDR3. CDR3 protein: CSAREQVPTSAYYEQYF. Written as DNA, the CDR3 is TGCAGTGCTAGAGAACAGGTCCCTACCTCGGCCTACTACGAGCAGTACTTC.

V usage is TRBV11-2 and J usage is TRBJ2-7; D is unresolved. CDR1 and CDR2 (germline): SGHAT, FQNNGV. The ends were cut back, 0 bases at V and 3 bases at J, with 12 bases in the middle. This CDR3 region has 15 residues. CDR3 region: CASSLDRWAGYEQYF. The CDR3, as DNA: TGTGCCAGCAGCTTAGATCGTTGGGCAGGCTACGAGCAGTACTTC.

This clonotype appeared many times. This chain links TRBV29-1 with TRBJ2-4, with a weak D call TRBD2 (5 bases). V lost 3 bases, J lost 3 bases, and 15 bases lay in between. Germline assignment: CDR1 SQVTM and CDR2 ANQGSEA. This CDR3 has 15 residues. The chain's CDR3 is CSVDGVGWYKNIQYF. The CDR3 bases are TGCAGCGTTGACGGGGTCGGTTGGTACAAAAACATTCAGTACTTC.

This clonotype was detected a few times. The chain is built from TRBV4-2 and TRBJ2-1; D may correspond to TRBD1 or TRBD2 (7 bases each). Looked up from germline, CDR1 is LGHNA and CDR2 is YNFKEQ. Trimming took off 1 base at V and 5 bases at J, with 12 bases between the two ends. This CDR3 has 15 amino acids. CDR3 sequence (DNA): TGTGCCAGCAGCCAAGCTCCAGGGGGGGACAATGAGCAGTTCTTC. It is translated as CASSQAPGGDNEQFF.

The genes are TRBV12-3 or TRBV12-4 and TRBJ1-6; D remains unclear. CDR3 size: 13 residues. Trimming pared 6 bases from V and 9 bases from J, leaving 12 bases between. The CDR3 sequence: CASSIGAVSPLHF. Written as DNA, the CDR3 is TGTGCCAGCAGCATCGGCGCGGTTTCACCCCTCCACTTT.

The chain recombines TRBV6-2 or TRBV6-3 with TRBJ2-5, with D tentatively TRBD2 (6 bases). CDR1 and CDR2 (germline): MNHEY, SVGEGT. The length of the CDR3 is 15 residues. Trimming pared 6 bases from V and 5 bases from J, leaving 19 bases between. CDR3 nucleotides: TGTGCCAGCAGCTACGGGGTGGCGGGAACTGAGACCCAGTACTTC. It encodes CASSYGVAGTETQYF.

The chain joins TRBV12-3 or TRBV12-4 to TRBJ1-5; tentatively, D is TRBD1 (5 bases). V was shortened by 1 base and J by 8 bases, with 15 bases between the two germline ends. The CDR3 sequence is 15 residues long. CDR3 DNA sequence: TGTGCCAGCAGTTTAGGGTTTGTGGGGCCGGAGCCCCAGCATTTT. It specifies CASSLGFVGPEPQHF.

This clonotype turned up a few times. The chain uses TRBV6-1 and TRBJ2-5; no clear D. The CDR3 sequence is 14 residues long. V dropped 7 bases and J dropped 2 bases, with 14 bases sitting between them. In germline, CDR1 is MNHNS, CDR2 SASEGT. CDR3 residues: CASTMLGQQETQYF. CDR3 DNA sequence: TGTGCCAGCACAATGCTGGGTCAACAAGAGACCCAGTACTTC.